This TCR beta chain stems from a study of Tregs in tolerant kidney transplant recipients. Study-level findings and limits: Tolerant patients' donor-specific Tregs expanded beyond overall Tregs, suggesting antigen-driven growth.

Worth noting for this clone: The antigen remains unidentified.

Data came from immunoSEQ multiplex PCR; TCRdb stores just in-frame clones and leaves some out. This sample has around 78,000 clones, with roughly 90% found just once. The CDR3 is made up of 15 amino acids. CDR1 and CDR2 (germline): SGHNT, YYREEE (reference sequence). V gave up 2 bases and J gave up 2 bases; unmatched junction bases: 3. The chain uses TRBV5-4 and TRBJ1-3; TRBD1 matches 8 bases. The sequenced sample was Tregs from blood, obtained before the transplant. The clonotype originates from a human donor who received a combined kidney and bone marrow transplant. Here the CDR3 reads CASSFGQGTGNTIYF. CDR3 DNA sequence: TGTGCCAGCAGCTTCGGACAGGGAACTGGAAACACCATATATTTT.